These T cell receptor beta chains were read from a single sample in a study of cytomegalovirus exposure and HLA in healthy donors. Repertoires were generated with immunoSEQ multiplex PCR, while TCRdb's copy carries only in-frame clones and drops some. The table has about 97,000 clones, about 81% seen once. Sequences were obtained from PBMCs. Every receptor here comes from a man in his fifties or sixties in good health and CMV-seronegative. Both conserved end residues are part of each CDR3. The D gene is left open where the match is weak.

D gene | J gene | V gene | CDR3 protein
- | TRBJ1-1 | TRBV14 | CASSHLGQYGEAFF
TRBD2 | TRBJ2-5 | TRBV4-1 | CASSQDVAGGRAETQYF
TRBD2 | TRBJ2-3 | TRBV5-4 | CASTIAGLDTQYF
- | TRBJ2-2 | TRBV7-2 | CASSQITGELFF
- | TRBJ1-5 | TRBV30 | CAWTKKAGSHQPQHF
TRBD2 | TRBJ2-7 | TRBV19 | CASSPRTSVSYEQYF
- | TRBJ1-2 | TRBV10-3 | CAISEFDLGGYTF
- | TRBJ1-6 | TRBV6-5 | CAIRGRGGNSPLHF
- | TRBJ2-2 | TRBV27 | CASSLLGPGVTGELFF
TRBD1 | TRBJ1-2 | TRBV30 | CAWSKGAGYTF
TRBD1 | TRBJ1-1 | TRBV5-1 | CASSPPGQYTEAFF
TRBD1 | TRBJ2-5 | TRBV6-4 | CASSPDRGETQYF
TRBD1 | TRBJ1-1 | TRBV27 | CASSLSYGTGAPIMNTEAFF
- | TRBJ1-2 | TRBV4-1 | CASSRKSGESNYGYTF
TRBD1 | TRBJ1-2 | TRBV29-1 | CSVPGQGNYGYTF
- | TRBJ1-3 | TRBV6-1 | CASSESSLTGPPWNTIYF
TRBD2 | TRBJ2-1 | TRBV30 | CAWSLAGGFNEQFF
TRBD1 | TRBJ1-6 | TRBV19 | CASSVGQLNSPLHF
- | TRBJ1-1 | TRBV5-1 | CASSFGTEAFF
TRBD2 | TRBJ2-1 | TRBV7-3 | CASSPGGNEQFF
- | TRBJ1-4 | TRBV5-6 | CASRYRGTNEKLFF
TRBD1 | TRBJ1-1 | TRBV28 | CASSFRGQGPLKAFF
- | TRBJ1-1 | TRBV29-1 | CSAKGETEAFF
TRBD1 | TRBJ1-1 | TRBV6-6 | CASSYSEGATEAFF
- | TRBJ2-2 | TRBV5-1 | CASSLEAEGGGELFF
- | TRBJ2-3 | TRBV7-9 | CASSRLEGAGGTDTQYF